The 11 T cell receptor beta chains given below trace back to one sample, sequenced in a study of blood T cells in healthy people across ages. Combining a sample-barcoded 5' primer with a J-beta primer mix, a second PCR ran for roughly 7 to 12 cycles. A single record per CDR3 protein comes from TCRdb applying MiXCR to the 5' RACE reads. This table has hundreds of thousands of distinct CDR3 sequences, 40% to 45% appearing once. Input material: blood. The receptors come from a woman aged 60-70 years in good health.

In this sample, this clonotype turned up a few times. The chain has TRBV24-1 and TRBJ2-5, with 11 positions matching TRBD2. V dropped 0 bases and J dropped 4; count of bases not matched to a gene: 3. The CDR3 totals 16 residues. CDR1 is KGHDR and CDR2 is SFDVKD in the germline V gene. CDR3 amino acids: CATSDLGTSGLETQYF. The CDR3 DNA reads TGTGCCACCAGTGATTTGGGGACTAGCGGACTAGAGACCCAGTACTTC.

This clonotype was observed a few times. The chain is built from TRBV6-2 or TRBV6-3 and TRBJ2-7; D is ambiguous. Germline V CDR1 and CDR2: MNHEY, SVGEGT. This CDR3 contains 16 residues. Trimming removed 4 bases at V and 2 bases at J, with 18 bases between. The CDR3 protein is CASSFSLAGSTYEQYF. CDR3 nucleotide sequence: TGTGCCAGCAGTTTCTCCTTAGCCGGATCCACCTACGAGCAGTACTTC.

This clonotype appeared a few times. The genes are TRBV7-9 and TRBJ2-7; weak D call: TRBD2 (5 bases). This CDR3 is built from 14 residues. Deletions cut 1 base from V and 3 bases from J, with 10 bases between. Germline V gene data show CDR1 as SEHNR and CDR2 as FQNEAQ (reference sequence). CDR3 bases: TGTGCCAGCAGCTTAGTGCCGGGGAACTACGAGCAGTACTTC. Its translation is CASSLVPGNYEQYF.

This clonotype was seen more than once but under ten times. The gene calls are TRBV7-8 and TRBJ2-5; D is unresolved. Trimming removed 1 base from V and 5 bases from J, with 14 bases in between. Germline-derived CDR1 and CDR2 are SGHVS and FQNEAQ. The CDR3 runs to 15 residues. CDR3 protein: CASSLVLGSWETQYF. Written as DNA, the CDR3 is TGTGCCAGCAGCTTAGTTCTGGGTTCGTGGGAGACCCAGTACTTC.

The V gene is TRBV3-1, the J gene TRBJ2-7, with D unclear. The V gene lost 0 bases and the J gene lost 5 bases, with 11 bases spanning the gap. This CDR3 region has 14 residues. Germline CDR1 reads LGHDT; CDR2 reads YNNKEL (reference sequence). The CDR3 region is CASSQEVHSNEQYF. As DNA, the CDR3 is TGTGCCAGCAGCCAAGAGGTCCACAGCAACGAGCAGTACTTC.

The rearrangement links TRBV10-3 to TRBJ2-3, with no clear D. V was shortened by 7 bases and J by 2 bases, with 13 bases between the two germline ends. There are 14 residues in the CDR3. Germline values: CDR1 ENHRY, CDR2 SYGVKD. CDR3 amino acids: CAIMAEDVTDTQYF. CDR3 in DNA: TGTGCCATCATGGCAGAGGACGTCACAGATACGCAGTATTTT.

V is TRBV6-1 and J is TRBJ2-3, with TRBD1 matching over 8 bases. V dropped 5 bases and J dropped 2; count of bases not matched to a gene: 12. Germline CDR1 and CDR2: MNHNS and SASEGT. The CDR3 totals 17 residues. The CDR3 spells CASSPRDRSPTTDTQYF. CDR3 DNA: TGTGCCAGCAGTCCCAGGGACAGGTCCCCCACCACAGATACGCAGTATTTT.

This chain links TRBV29-1 with TRBJ1-1; no reliable D call. The germline gives CDR1 SQVTM, CDR2 ANQGSEA. V was clipped by 1 base and J by 5 bases, with 8 bases between them. The CDR3 covers 12 residues. CDR3 nucleotide sequence: TGCAGCGTTGAAGGAGGGAGAACTGAAGCTTTCTTT. Amino acid sequence: CSVEGGRTEAFF.

This clonotype has more than one count but fewer than ten. The CDR3 bases are TGTGCCAGCAGTTTACCGGGACAGGGACGAGATACGCAGTATTTT. Its protein is CASSLPGQGRDTQYF. The chain joins TRBV27 to TRBJ2-3, with TRBD1 identical over 9 bases. Germline V gene data show CDR1 as MNHEY and CDR2 as SMNVEV (reference sequence). The CDR3 has 15 residues. The ends lost 2 bases at V and 5 bases at J; junction bases unmatched: 5.

A few counts support this clonotype. The chain couples TRBV5-5 to TRBJ1-4; a possible D gene is TRBD1 (5 bases). Germline V lookup: CDR1 SGHKS, CDR2 YYEKEE (reference sequence). V was pared by 2 bases and J by 5 bases, with 13 bases between. The CDR3 covers 15 residues. The chain's CDR3 is CASSFTWGRNEKLFF. CDR3 bases: TGTGCCAGCAGCTTTACGTGGGGACGGAATGAAAAACTGTTTTTT.

This clonotype was observed a handful of times. This sequence joins TRBV27 and TRBJ1-5; D is possibly TRBD1 (5 bases). This CDR3 has 15 amino acids. The V end was cut by 4 bases, the J end by 2 bases, with 12 bases between. Germline V gives CDR1 MNHEY, CDR2 SMNVEV (reference sequence). CDR3 loop: CASSSSGKGNQPQHF. As DNA, the CDR3 is TGTGCCAGCAGTTCGTCAGGGAAAGGCAATCAGCCCCAGCATTTT.